In its sample, the clone carrying this TCR beta chain is medium-sized (0.01 to 0.1%). Its antigen is still unknown. This specimen comes from a study of Graves' ophthalmopathy and Graves' hyperthyroidism. Study-wide background: Specimen type is peripheral blood, obtained at initial diagnosis before any treatment. Study conclusions and caveats: Most clonotypes expanded in thyroid above 0.001 frequency were present in blood too. Ophthalmopathy progression prediction by the model yielded a sensitivity of approximately 70% and a specificity of approximately 77%.

V was shortened by 2 bases and J by 7 bases, with 15 bases between the two germline ends. This CDR3 has 14 amino acids. Germline V gene lookup returns CDR1 WNHNN and CDR2 SYGVQD (reference sequence). Investigators amplified TCR beta CDR3 regions from RNA transcripts. The workflow started with a first-round RT-PCR run with HTBI primers and then moved on to a second-round multiplex PCR. TCRdb analysed the multiplex PCR reads with MiXCR anew, one entry per CDR3 protein. The table lists approximately 15,000 distinct CDR3 sequences, 45% to 55% of them singletons. The TCR was taken from a woman between 40 and 50 years old with stable Graves' hyperthyroidism. Material for sequencing was peripheral blood. The V and J genes are TRBV10-1 and TRBJ2-7; D is perhaps TRBD1 (5 bases). The CDR3 reads CASSEGSAPGEQYF. CDR3 DNA sequence: TGCGCCAGCAGTGAGGGGTCCGCCCCAGGGGAGCAGTACTTC.